These T cell receptor beta chains were read from a single sample in a study of T-cell reconstitution after alpha-beta-depleted transplantation in children. A single record per CDR3 protein comes from TCRdb applying MiXCR to the PCR reads. The profile shows 150,000 to 200,000 distinct CDR3 sequences, less than 15% of them singletons. The sequenced sample was PBMCs from the stem cell graft donor, obtained from the stem cell graft. These receptors originate from a human donor who donated a stem cell graft to a child with acute lymphoblastic leukemia. Both conserved end residues are part of each CDR3. Fields, in order: D gene, V gene, J gene, clone size, CDR3 DNA, CDR3 protein. D genes are given only for firm matches. The listing skips clone size in some rows; elsewhere it reads once, few, many or a size class.

>NA|TRBV5-1|TRBJ2-7|few
TGCGCCAGCAGCTTGGCGGGGAAGACCTACGAGCAGTACTTC
CASSLAGKTYEQYF
>TRBD1|TRBV12-3/TRBV12-4|TRBJ1-1|few
TGTGCCAGCAGAATGACCGGGACAGTTACGAACATAAACACTGAAGCTTTCTTT
CASRMTGTVTNINTEAFF
>TRBD2|TRBV4-1|TRBJ2-5|many
TGCGCCAGCGGGGGGGAGGGCCTCCAAGAGACCCAGTACTTC
CASGGEGLQETQYF
>TRBD2|TRBV6-5|TRBJ2-1|many
TGTGCCAGCAGTTACTCGCGGACTAGCGGGAGATACAATGAGCAGTTCTTC
CASSYSRTSGRYNEQFF
>TRBD1|TRBV7-9|TRBJ1-1|NA
TGTGCCAGCAGCTTAGCGCAAGGGGGCTGGGCTGAAGCTTTCTTT
CASSLAQGGWAEAFF
>NA|TRBV29-1|TRBJ2-1|many
TGCAGCGTTGACAGGGCCTTGAATGAGCAGTTCTTC
CSVDRALNEQFF
>TRBD2|TRBV28|TRBJ2-3|few
TGTGCCAGCAGTTTAGAGACTAGCGGGTTCACAGATACGCAGTATTTT
CASSLETSGFTDTQYF
>TRBD1|TRBV6-1|TRBJ1-5|few
TGTGCCAGCATCATAACAGGGGTTTATAGCAATCAGCCCCAGCATTTT
CASIITGVYSNQPQHF
>NA|TRBV12-3/TRBV12-4|TRBJ2-3|many
TGTGCCAGCAGTTTAGGGGCTCGGACAGATACGCAGTATTTT
CASSLGARTDTQYF
>NA|TRBV30|TRBJ2-7|NA
TGTGCCTGGAAACATTCCCACGAGCAGTACTTC
CAWKHSHEQYF
>TRBD2|TRBV27|TRBJ2-1|many
TGTGCCAGCAGTTTCTTTCGACTAGCGGGAGGGCCCAATGAGCAGTTCTTC
CASSFFRLAGGPNEQFF
>NA|TRBV20-1|TRBJ2-2|many
TGCAGTGCCTCGCGACCCTATACCGGGGAGCTGTTTTTT
CSASRPYTGELFF
>NA|TRBV20-1|TRBJ1-2|many
TGCAGTGCTAGAGATTCAGCAGGGCTAAATGGCTACACCTTC
CSARDSAGLNGYTF
>NA|TRBV30|TRBJ1-2|NA
TGTGCCTGGAGTGGACAGATCTATGGCTACACCTTC
CAWSGQIYGYTF
>TRBD1|TRBV27|TRBJ1-2|many
TGTGCCAGCAGCTCTAACAGGGGCAGCTATGGCTACACCTTC
CASSSNRGSYGYTF
>TRBD1|TRBV5-1|TRBJ1-6|many
TGCGCCAGCAGCTCAACCGGGACAGGGGTCAATTCACCCCTCCACTTT
CASSSTGTGVNSPLHF
>TRBD1|TRBV12-3/TRBV12-4|TRBJ2-4|many
TGTGCCAGCAGTACCGGGACAGCCTATCTCACGCCCCTAGCCAAAAACATTCAGTACTTC
CASSTGTAYLTPLAKNIQYF
>TRBD2|TRBV11-2|TRBJ2-3|many
TGTGCCAGCAGCTTGGACATAGCGGGAGCAGATACGCAGTATTTT
CASSLDIAGADTQYF
>NA|TRBV7-9|TRBJ2-7|many
TGTGCCAGCAGCCCTAAGGTTGGCGAGCAGTACTTC
CASSPKVGEQYF
>NA|TRBV29-1|TRBJ1-5|many
TGCAGCGTTGGTCCCACAGGATATCCAAATCAGCCCCAGCATTTT
CSVGPTGYPNQPQHF
>NA|TRBV28|TRBJ2-5|many
TGTGCCAGCAGTGGATCCACAGAGGTTACTCAAGAGACCCAGTACTTC
CASSGSTEVTQETQYF
>TRBD1|TRBV5-4|TRBJ2-7|many
TGTGCCAGCAGCTTGATCCAGGGGGCACGGGAAGAGCAGTACTTC
CASSLIQGAREEQYF
>NA|TRBV6-1|TRBJ2-3|NA
TGTGCCAGCAGTCAAGACAGGAGCACAGATACGCAGTATTTT
CASSQDRSTDTQYF
>TRBD2|TRBV19|TRBJ2-1|few
TGTGCCAGTAGTAAAACTAGCGGGAGCTCCTACAATGAGCAGTTCTTC
CASSKTSGSSYNEQFF
>TRBD2|TRBV5-5|TRBJ2-1|NA
TGTGCCAGCAGCCCCCTTGGTGCTAGCGGGAGAACCAATGAGCAGTTCTTC
CASSPLGASGRTNEQFF
>TRBD2|TRBV12-3/TRBV12-4|TRBJ2-5|few
TGTGCCAGCAGCTACCTAGCGGGAGAAGGAGAGACCCAGTACTTC
CASSYLAGEGETQYF
>NA|TRBV5-1|TRBJ2-3|many
TGCGCCAGCAGCTTGGCTACTTCGATCACAGATACGCAGTATTTT
CASSLATSITDTQYF
>NA|TRBV5-1|TRBJ2-3|many
TGCGCCAGCAGCTTGGAAGTAGATACGCAGTATTTT
CASSLEVDTQYF
>TRBD1|TRBV5-1|TRBJ2-2|NA
TGCGCCAGCAGCCTCACAGGGGGATCTACCGGGGAGCTGTTTTTT
CASSLTGGSTGELFF
>NA|TRBV19|TRBJ2-3|few
TGTGCCAGCAAGAGGAGTTCTAGCACAGATACGCAGTATTTT
CASKRSSSTDTQYF
>NA|TRBV7-8|TRBJ1-2|NA
TGTGCCAGCAGCTTAGAAATGATCAACTATGGCTACACCTTC
CASSLEMINYGYTF
>NA|TRBV18|TRBJ1-2|NA
TGTGCCAGCTCACCAATTGAGGGGAACTATGGCTACACCTTC
CASSPIEGNYGYTF
>NA|TRBV12-3/TRBV12-4|TRBJ2-7|NA
TGTGCCAGCAGGACTCTTTCCTACGAGCAGTACTTC
CASRTLSYEQYF
>NA|TRBV12-3/TRBV12-4|TRBJ1-1|many
TGTGCCAGCAGGATCACAAGGAACACTGAAGCTTTCTTT
CASRITRNTEAFF
>TRBD1|TRBV19|TRBJ1-5|NA
TGTGCCAGTAGTAGAAATCAGGGGGATCAGCCCCAGCATTTT
CASSRNQGDQPQHF
>TRBD2|TRBV5-4|TRBJ2-3|many
TGTGCCAGCAGCCCCGGACTAGCCGCAGATACGCAGTATTTT
CASSPGLAADTQYF
>NA|TRBV5-1|TRBJ2-6|few
TGCGCCAGCAGCTTGGCCCCTTTCAGGGCAGAGTCTGGGGCCAACGGCCTGACTTTC
CASSLAPFRAESGANGLTF
>TRBD1|TRBV7-8|TRBJ2-7|many
TGTGCCAGCAGCCCCAGGGGGCACGGGGTTTACGAGCAGTACTTC
CASSPRGHGVYEQYF
>NA|TRBV5-4|TRBJ1-6|many
TGTGCCAGCAGCTTGACAGGGCGGAATTCACCCCTCCACTTT
CASSLTGRNSPLHF